One T cell receptor (beta chain) is described in this entry. This entry belongs to a study of blood T cell repertoires in COVID-19. Study overall: Specimens from acute and convalescent COVID-19 originated in the United States, Italy and Spain. The cDNA or gDNA used as material had been derived from T cells, B-cell-depleted T cells, or PBMCs.

In the original processing: Amplified reference gene primers provided the basis for estimating nucleated cell counts. Some clones are missing from TCRdb's copy, which holds only in-frame ones; the method was immunoSEQ multiplex PCR. Clone size and the V and J calls come from that table; the DNA yielded D and trimming. The repertoire holds roughly 120,000 clones, approximately 80% seen once, with around 7.5% in the top ten. Unmatched junction bases numbered 11, after V lost 8 bases and J lost 4 bases. The CDR3 is made up of 15 amino acids. CDR1 and CDR2 (germline): MDHEN, SYDVKM. The chain combines TRBV28 with TRBJ1-5, with 7 bases aligning to TRBD1. The sequence was collected from a man in his 70s with active or convalescent COVID-19. The sample consisted of peripheral blood. The CDR3 DNA is TGTGCCAGCGGGCCGTCAGGGGGAACGAATCAGCCCCAGCATTTT. Translated: CASGPSGGTNQPQHF.